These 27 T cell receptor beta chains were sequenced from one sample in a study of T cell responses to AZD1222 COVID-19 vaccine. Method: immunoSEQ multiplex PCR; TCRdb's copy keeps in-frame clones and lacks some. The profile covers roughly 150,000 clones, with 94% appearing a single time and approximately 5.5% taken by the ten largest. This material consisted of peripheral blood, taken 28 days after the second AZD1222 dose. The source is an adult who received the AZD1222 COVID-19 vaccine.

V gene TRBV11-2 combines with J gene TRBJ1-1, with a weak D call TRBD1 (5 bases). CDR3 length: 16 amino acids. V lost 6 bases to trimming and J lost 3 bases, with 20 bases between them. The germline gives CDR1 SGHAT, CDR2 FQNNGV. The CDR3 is CASRRSYRGTHTEAFF. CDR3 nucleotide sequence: TGTGCCAGCAGACGAAGTTACCGTGGGACGCACACTGAAGCTTTCTTT.

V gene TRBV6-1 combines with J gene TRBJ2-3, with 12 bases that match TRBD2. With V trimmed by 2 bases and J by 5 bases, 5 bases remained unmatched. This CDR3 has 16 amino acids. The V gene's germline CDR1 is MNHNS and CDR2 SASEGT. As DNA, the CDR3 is TGTGCCAGCAGTGAAAGGCTAGCGGGAGGGAGAGATACGCAGTATTTT. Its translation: CASSERLAGGRDTQYF.

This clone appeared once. CDR3 protein: CASSRLAGNQETQYF. The CDR3 bases are TGTGCCAGCAGCCGACTAGCGGGCAATCAAGAGACCCAGTACTTC. The V call is TRBV3-1 (or the pseudogene TRBV3-2), the J call TRBJ2-5, with 10 bases fitting TRBD2. The germline V gene has CDR1 LGHDT and CDR2 YNNKEL (reference sequence). This CDR3 is 15 amino acids long. V shed 4 bases, J shed 2 bases, and the junction held 4 bases outside the gene matches.

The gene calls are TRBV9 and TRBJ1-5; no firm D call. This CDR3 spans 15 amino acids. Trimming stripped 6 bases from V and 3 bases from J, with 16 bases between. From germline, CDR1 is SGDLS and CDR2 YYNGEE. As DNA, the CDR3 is TGTGCCAGCACCAAAGATTTGGAAAACAATCAGCCCCAGCATTTT. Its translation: CASTKDLENNQPQHF.

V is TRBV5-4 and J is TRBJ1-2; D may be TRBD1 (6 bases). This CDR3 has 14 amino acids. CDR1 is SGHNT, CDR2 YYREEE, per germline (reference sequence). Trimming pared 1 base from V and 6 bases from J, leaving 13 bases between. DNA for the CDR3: TGTGCCAGCAGCTTGTGGACAGCTAGACATGGCTACACCTTC. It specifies CASSLWTARHGYTF.

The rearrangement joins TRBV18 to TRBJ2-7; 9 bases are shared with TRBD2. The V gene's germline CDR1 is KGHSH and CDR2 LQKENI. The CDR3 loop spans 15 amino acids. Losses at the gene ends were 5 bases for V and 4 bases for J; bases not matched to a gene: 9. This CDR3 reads CASSGAGTSLYEQYF. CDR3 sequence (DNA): TGTGCCAGCTCAGGAGCCGGGACTAGCTTGTACGAGCAGTACTTC. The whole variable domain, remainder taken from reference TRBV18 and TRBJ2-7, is NAGVMQNPRHLVRRRGQEARLRCSPMKGHSHVYWYRQLPEEGLKFMVYLQKENIIDESGMPKERFSAEFPKEGPSILRIQQVVRGDSAAYFCASSGAGTSLYEQYFGPGTRLTVT.

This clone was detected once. The CDR3 DNA reads as TGTGCCACCAGCCCCCGAGCGGGAGGAGGGTATAATGAGCAGTTCTTC. Encoded protein: CATSPRAGGGYNEQFF. The V and J genes are TRBV15 and TRBJ2-1, with 9 nucleotides matching TRBD2. CDR1 is LNHNV, CDR2 YYDKDF, per germline (reference sequence). With V trimmed by 5 bases and J by 7 bases, 12 bases remained unmatched. The CDR3 spans 16 residues.

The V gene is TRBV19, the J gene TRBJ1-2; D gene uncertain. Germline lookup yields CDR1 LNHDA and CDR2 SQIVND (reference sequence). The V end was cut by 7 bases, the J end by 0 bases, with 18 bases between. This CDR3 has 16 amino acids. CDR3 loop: CASTLDWRSANYGYTF. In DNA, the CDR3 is TGTGCCAGTACCTTGGACTGGCGTTCAGCTAACTATGGCTACACCTTC.

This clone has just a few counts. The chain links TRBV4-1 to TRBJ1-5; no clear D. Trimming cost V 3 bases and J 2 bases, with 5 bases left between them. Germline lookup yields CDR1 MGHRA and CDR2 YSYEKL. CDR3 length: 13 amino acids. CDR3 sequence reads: CASSQVGNQPQHF. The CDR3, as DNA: TGCGCCAGCAGCCAGGTGGGCAATCAGCCCCAGCATTTT.

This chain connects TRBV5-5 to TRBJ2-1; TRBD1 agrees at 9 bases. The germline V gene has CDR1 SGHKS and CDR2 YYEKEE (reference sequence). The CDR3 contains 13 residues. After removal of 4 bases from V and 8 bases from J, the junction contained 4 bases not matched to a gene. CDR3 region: CASSVQGADEQFF. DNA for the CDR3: TGTGCCAGCAGCGTACAGGGGGCGGATGAGCAGTTCTTC.

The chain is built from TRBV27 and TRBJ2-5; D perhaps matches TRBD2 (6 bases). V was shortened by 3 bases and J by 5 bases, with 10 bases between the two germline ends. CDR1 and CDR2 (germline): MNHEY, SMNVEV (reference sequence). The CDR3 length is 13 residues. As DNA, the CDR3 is TGTGCCAGCAGTTTTGGGACTCGGGAGACCCAGTACTTC. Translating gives CASSFGTRETQYF.

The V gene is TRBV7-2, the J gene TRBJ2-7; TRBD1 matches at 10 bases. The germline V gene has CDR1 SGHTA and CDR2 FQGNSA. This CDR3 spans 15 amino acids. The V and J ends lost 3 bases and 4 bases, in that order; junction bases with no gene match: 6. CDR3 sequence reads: CASSLRDRGWYEQYF. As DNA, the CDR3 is TGTGCCAGCAGCTTGCGGGACAGGGGTTGGTACGAGCAGTACTTC.

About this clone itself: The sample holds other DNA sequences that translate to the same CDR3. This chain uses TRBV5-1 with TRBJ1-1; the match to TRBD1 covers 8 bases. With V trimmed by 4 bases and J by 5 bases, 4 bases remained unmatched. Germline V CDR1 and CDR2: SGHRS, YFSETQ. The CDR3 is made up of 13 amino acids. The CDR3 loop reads CASSLDRGTEAFF. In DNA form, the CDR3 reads TGCGCCAGCAGCCTCGACAGGGGAACTGAAGCTTTCTTT. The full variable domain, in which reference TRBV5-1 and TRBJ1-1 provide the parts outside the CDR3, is KAGVTQTPRYLIKTRGQQVTLSCSPISGHRSVSWYQQTPGQGLQFLFEYFSETQRNKGNFPGRFSGRQFSNSRSEMNVSTLELGDSALYLCASSLDRGTEAFFGQGTRLTVV.

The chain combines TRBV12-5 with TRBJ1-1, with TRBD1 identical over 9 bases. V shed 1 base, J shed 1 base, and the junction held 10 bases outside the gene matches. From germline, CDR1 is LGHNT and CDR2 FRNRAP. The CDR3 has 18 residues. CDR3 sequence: CASGLEYTGGDTNTEAFF. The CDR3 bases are TGTGCTAGTGGTTTGGAATATACAGGGGGCGATACGAACACTGAAGCTTTCTTT.

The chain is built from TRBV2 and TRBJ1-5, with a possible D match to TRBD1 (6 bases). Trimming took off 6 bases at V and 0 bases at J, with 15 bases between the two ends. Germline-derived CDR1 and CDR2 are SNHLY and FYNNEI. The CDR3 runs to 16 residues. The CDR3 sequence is CASRNRVGYSNQPQHF. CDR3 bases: TGTGCCAGCAGGAACAGGGTCGGTTATAGCAATCAGCCCCAGCATTTT.

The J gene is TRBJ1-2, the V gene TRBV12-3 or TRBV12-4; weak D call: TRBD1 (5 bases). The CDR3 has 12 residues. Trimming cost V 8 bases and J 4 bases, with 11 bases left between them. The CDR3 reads CASSPGLYGYTF. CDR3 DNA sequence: TGTGCCAGCTCCCCGGGGCTCTATGGCTACACCTTC.

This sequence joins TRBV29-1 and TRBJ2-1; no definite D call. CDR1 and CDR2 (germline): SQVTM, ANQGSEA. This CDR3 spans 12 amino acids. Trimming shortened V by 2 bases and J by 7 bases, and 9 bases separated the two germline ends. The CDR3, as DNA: TGCAGCGTTGAACTCCTAGTGAATGAGCAGTTCTTC. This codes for CSVELLVNEQFF.

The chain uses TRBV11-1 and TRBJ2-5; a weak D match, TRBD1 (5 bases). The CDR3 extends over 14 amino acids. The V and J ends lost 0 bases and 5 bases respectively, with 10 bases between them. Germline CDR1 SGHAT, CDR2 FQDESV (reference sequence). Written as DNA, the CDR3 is TGTGCCAGCAGCTTAGCCGGATCAGGGGAGACCCAGTACTTC. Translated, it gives CASSLAGSGETQYF.

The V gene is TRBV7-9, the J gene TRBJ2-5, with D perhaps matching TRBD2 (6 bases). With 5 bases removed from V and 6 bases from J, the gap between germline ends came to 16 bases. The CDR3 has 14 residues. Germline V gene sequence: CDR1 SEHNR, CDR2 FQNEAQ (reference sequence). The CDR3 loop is CASSPVGEAKTQYF. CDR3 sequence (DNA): TGTGCCAGCAGCCCCGTTGGGGAGGCCAAGACCCAGTACTTC.

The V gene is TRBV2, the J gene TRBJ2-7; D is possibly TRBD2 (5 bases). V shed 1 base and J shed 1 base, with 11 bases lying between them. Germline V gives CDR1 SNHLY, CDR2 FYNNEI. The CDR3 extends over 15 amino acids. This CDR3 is CASSEGTSRSYEQYF. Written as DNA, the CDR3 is TGTGCCAGCAGTGAAGGCACTAGTCGATCCTACGAGCAGTACTTC.

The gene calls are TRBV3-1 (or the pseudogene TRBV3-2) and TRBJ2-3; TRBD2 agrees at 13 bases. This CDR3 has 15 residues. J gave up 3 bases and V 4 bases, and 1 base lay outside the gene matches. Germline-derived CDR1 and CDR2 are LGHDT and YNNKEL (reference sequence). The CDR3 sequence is CASSRGLAGTDTQYF. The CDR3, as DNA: TGTGCCAGCAGCCGGGGACTAGCGGGAACAGATACGCAGTATTTT.

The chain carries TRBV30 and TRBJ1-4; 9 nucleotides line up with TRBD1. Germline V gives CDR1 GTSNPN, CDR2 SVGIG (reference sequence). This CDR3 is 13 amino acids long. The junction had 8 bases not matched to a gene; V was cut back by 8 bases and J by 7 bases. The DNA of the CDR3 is TGTGCCGGAGGGAACAGGGGGCCTGAAAAACTGTTTTTT. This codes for CAGGNRGPEKLFF.

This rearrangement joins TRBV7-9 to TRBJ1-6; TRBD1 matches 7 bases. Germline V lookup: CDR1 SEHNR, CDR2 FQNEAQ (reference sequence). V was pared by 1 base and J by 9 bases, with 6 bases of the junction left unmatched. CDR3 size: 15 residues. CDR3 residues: CASSLGDRDRSPLHF. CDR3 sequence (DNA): TGTGCCAGCAGCTTAGGCGACAGGGATCGTTCACCCCTCCACTTT.

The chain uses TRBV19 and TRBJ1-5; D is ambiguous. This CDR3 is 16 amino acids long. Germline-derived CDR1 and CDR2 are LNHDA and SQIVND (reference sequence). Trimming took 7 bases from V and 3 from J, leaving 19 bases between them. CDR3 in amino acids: CASKDLSMPHNQPQHF. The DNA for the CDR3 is TGTGCCAGTAAGGATCTATCGATGCCCCACAATCAGCCCCAGCATTTT.

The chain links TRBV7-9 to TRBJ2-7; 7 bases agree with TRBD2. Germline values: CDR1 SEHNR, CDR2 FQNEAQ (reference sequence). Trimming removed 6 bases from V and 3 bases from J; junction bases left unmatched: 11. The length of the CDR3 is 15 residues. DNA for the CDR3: TGTGCCAGCAGTAATGGGGCGGGAGTTTACTACGAGCAGTACTTC. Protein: CASSNGAGVYYEQYF.

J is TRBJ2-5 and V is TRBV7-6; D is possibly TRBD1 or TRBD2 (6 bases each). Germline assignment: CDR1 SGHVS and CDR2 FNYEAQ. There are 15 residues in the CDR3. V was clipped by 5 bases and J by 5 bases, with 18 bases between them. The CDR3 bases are TGTGCCAGCAGCCCGGGGGCAGGAGGGGTGGAGACCCAGTACTTC. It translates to CASSPGAGGVETQYF.

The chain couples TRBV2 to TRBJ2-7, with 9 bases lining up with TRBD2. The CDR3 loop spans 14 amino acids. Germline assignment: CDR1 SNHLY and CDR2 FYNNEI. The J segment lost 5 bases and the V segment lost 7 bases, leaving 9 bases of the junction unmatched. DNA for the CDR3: TGTGCCAGCATTAGTCTAGCGGGATGGAACGAGCAGTACTTC. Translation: CASISLAGWNEQYF.